These 10 T cell receptor beta chains share one sample of origin, sequenced in a study of Tregs in tolerant kidney transplant recipients. This table comes from immunoSEQ multiplex PCR, and its TCRdb copy is limited to in-frame clones, with some not included. The sample shows 110,000 or so clones, about 90% of them seen only once. The sequenced sample consisted of CD4+ T cells from blood. These receptors came from a human donor in good health.

The chain has TRBV2 and TRBJ2-7; D not resolved. From germline, CDR1 is SNHLY and CDR2 FYNNEI. V shed 11 bases and J shed 0 bases, with 11 bases lying between them. The CDR3 contains 12 residues. The CDR3: CAGGTYSYEQYF. The CDR3 DNA reads TGTGCCGGCGGAACCTACTCCTACGAGCAGTACTTC. Filled out from reference TRBV2 and TRBJ2-7, the complete variable domain reads EPEVTQTPSHQVTQMGQEVILRCVPISNHLYFYWYRQILGQKVEFLVSFYNNEISEKSEIFDDQFSVERPDGSNFTLKIRSTKLEDSAMYFCAGGTYSYEQYFGPGTRLTVT.

The genes are TRBV7-2 and TRBJ1-2, with D uncertain. Trimming shortened V by 5 bases and J by 0 bases, and 7 bases separated the two germline ends. From germline, CDR1 is SGHTA and CDR2 FQGNSA. The CDR3 extends over 13 amino acids. CDR3 DNA: TGTGCCAGCAGCAACACAGCTAACTATGGCTACACCTTC. The encoded protein is CASSNTANYGYTF.

CDR3: CASSQGEGLETQYF. CDR3 in DNA: TGCGCCAGCAGCCAAGGTGAGGGGTTGGAGACCCAGTACTTC. The V call is TRBV4-1, the J call TRBJ2-5; the D gene could be TRBD1 or TRBD2 (5 bases each). V was pared by 1 base and J by 5 bases, with 11 bases between. This CDR3 region has 14 residues. Germline V gene data show CDR1 as MGHRA and CDR2 as YSYEKL.

This chain connects TRBV19 to TRBJ2-2, with TRBD2 matching 8 bases. The germline CDR1 and CDR2 sequences are LNHDA and SQIVND (reference sequence). The CDR3 consists of 17 residues. Trimming took 1 base from V and 3 from J; bases not matched to a gene: 7. CDR3 DNA sequence: TGTGCCAGTAGTATAGGTGGGCTAGCGGGTTACACCGGGGAGCTGTTTTTT. Translation gives CASSIGGLAGYTGELFF.

The rearrangement links TRBV6-1 to TRBJ1-5; D is possibly TRBD1 (6 bases). Germline CDR1 is MNHNS and CDR2 is SASEGT. The ends were cut back, 8 bases at V and 0 bases at J, with 14 bases in the middle. The CDR3 consists of 15 residues. The CDR3, as DNA: TGTGCCAGCGACCGGGGGCGGGTTAGCAATCAGCCCCAGCATTTT. Its translation is CASDRGRVSNQPQHF.

This chain uses TRBV7-6 with TRBJ2-5; 9 bases line up with TRBD1. CDR1 is SGHVS and CDR2 is FNYEAQ in the germline V gene. This CDR3 spans 18 amino acids. The J segment lost 5 bases and the V segment lost 6 bases, leaving 19 bases of the junction unmatched. The CDR3 DNA reads TGTGCCAGCAGGAAGGGACAGGGAGAGGGAACCGGTACTGAGACCCAGTACTTC. This gives the protein CASRKGQGEGTGTETQYF.

The chain combines TRBV6-1 with TRBJ1-2; tentatively, D is TRBD1 (6 bases). The CDR3 loop spans 17 amino acids. CDR1 and CDR2 from the germline V gene are MNHNS and SASEGT. V was shortened by 2 bases and J by 4 bases, with 20 bases between the two germline ends. In DNA, the CDR3 is TGTGCCAGCAGTGAACCCCCCCGGGGGGGGGCTCTCTATGGCTACACCTTC. It encodes CASSEPPRGGALYGYTF.

This chain connects TRBV5-6 to TRBJ1-1; D unclear. There are 13 residues in the CDR3. Germline V gene sequence: CDR1 SGHDT, CDR2 YYEEEE. The germline V and J ends were trimmed by 5 bases and 1 base, with 9 bases remaining between them. This CDR3 reads CASSSYRNTEAFF. The DNA for the CDR3 is TGTGCCAGCAGTTCCTACAGGAACACTGAAGCTTTCTTT.

This clone was seen only once. This chain uses TRBV18 with TRBJ1-2, with TRBD1 identical over 8 bases. V shed 1 base, J shed 5 bases, and the junction held 6 bases outside the gene matches. The CDR3 sequence is 15 residues long. The germline gives CDR1 KGHSH, CDR2 LQKENI. The CDR3 is CASSPRQGSDYGYTF. Written as DNA, the CDR3 is TGTGCCAGCTCACCACGACAGGGGAGTGATTATGGCTACACCTTC.

The V and J genes are TRBV5-1 and TRBJ2-7; D is perhaps TRBD1 or TRBD2 (6 bases each). Germline V gene sequence: CDR1 SGHRS, CDR2 YFSETQ. The V and J ends lost 0 bases and 5 bases respectively, with 12 bases between them. The CDR3 totals 14 residues. CDR3 bases: TGCGCCAGCAGCTTGGCGGGGGCGTTCCACGAGCAGTACTTC. Residues: CASSLAGAFHEQYF.